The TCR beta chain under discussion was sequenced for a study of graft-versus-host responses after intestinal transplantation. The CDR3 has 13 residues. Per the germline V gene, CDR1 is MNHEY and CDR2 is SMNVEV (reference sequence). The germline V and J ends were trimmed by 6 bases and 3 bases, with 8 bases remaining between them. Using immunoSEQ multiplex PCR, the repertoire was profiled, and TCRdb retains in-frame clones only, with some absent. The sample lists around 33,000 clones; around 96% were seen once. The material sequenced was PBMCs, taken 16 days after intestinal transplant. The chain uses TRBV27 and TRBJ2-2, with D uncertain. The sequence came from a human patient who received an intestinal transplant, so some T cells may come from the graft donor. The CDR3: CASRLMYTGELFF. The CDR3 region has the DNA TGTGCCAGCAGACTAATGTACACCGGGGAGCTGTTTTTT.